The rows below give T cell receptor beta chains drawn from one sample of a study of PD-L1 blockade in urothelial cancer. Repertoires were generated with immunoSEQ multiplex PCR, while TCRdb's copy carries only in-frame clones and drops some. This repertoire shows 45,000 or so clones, 82% found once; its top ten account for roughly 1.9%. The sequencing used PBMCs, collected around atezolizumab (anti-PD-L1) treatment. The receptor source for this set is a man in his fifties or sixties with urothelial cancer. Each CDR3 is given with its conserved first and last residue. The D gene is left open where the match is weak. Clone size is not always given. Where it is, it says once, few, many or a class for expanded clones.

D gene	CDR3 length	V gene	clone size	J gene	CDR3 protein	CDR3 DNA
.	14	TRBV6-4	.	TRBJ1-6	CASSDGPGASPLHF	TGTGCCAGCAGTGACGGCCCGGGTGCTTCACCCCTCCACTTT
TRBD2	17	TRBV11-2	.	TRBJ2-1	CASSPRLAESSYNEQFF	TGTGCCAGCAGCCCCAGACTAGCGGAGAGCTCCTACAATGAGCAGTTCTTC
.	14	TRBV19	.	TRBJ2-3	CASSIGGSTDTQYF	TGTGCCAGTAGTATAGGAGGCAGCACAGATACGCAGTATTTT
.	15	TRBV6-1	few	TRBJ2-1	CASPPEDSESSEQFF	TGTGCCAGCCCCCCCGAGGACAGTGAGTCAAGTGAGCAGTTCTTC
.	13	TRBV6-6	.	TRBJ1-1	CASRSTGGTEAFF	TGTGCCAGCAGATCCACCGGGGGCACTGAAGCTTTCTTT
TRBD1	15	TRBV18	few	TRBJ2-2	CASSPWDRNTGELFF	TGTGCCAGCTCACCGTGGGACAGGAACACCGGGGAGCTGTTTTTT
.	15	TRBV18	.	TRBJ1-4	CASSPEGATNEKLFF	TGTGCCAGCTCACCAGAGGGGGCAACTAATGAAAAACTGTTTTTT
.	12	TRBV19	.	TRBJ1-1	CATSPGRTEAFF	TGTGCCACGTCTCCAGGGAGGACTGAAGCTTTCTTT
TRBD2	15	TRBV5-5	.	TRBJ2-3	CASSSSGSYQDTQYF	TGTGCCAGCAGCTCTAGCGGGAGCTATCAAGATACGCAGTATTTT
.	14	TRBV6-5	.	TRBJ1-1	CASRTPGVGTEAFF	TGTGCCAGCAGAACTCCCGGGGTGGGCACTGAAGCTTTCTTT
TRBD1	15	TRBV10-2	.	TRBJ2-5	CATRSLGQLLETQYF	TGCGCCACCAGATCCCTGGGACAGCTTCTGGAGACCCAGTACTTC
TRBD1	16	TRBV7-9	.	TRBJ1-4	CASSYDRGQVYEKLFF	TGTGCCAGCAGCTACGACCGGGGACAGGTATATGAAAAACTGTTTTTT
.	13	TRBV6-4	few	TRBJ1-5	CASSALEGQPQHF	TGTGCCAGCAGTGCCCTCGAGGGTCAGCCCCAGCATTTT
TRBD1	14	TRBV10-3	.	TRBJ2-5	CAISERTGGETQYF	TGTGCCATCAGTGAAAGGACAGGGGGCGAGACCCAGTACTTC
.	15	TRBV5-1	.	TRBJ2-5	CASSFPQGNQETQYF	TGCGCCAGCAGCTTCCCCCAGGGAAACCAAGAGACCCAGTACTTC
.	17	TRBV5-1	.	TRBJ1-2	CASSSSGRTATNYGYTF	TGCGCCAGCAGCTCTTCCGGTCGGACAGCGACAAACTATGGCTACACCTTC
.	16	TRBV5-5	.	TRBJ2-1	CASSLDLTSSYNEQFF	TGTGCCAGCAGCTTGGATCTTACTAGCTCCTACAATGAGCAGTTCTTC
.	14	TRBV7-9	.	TRBJ1-2	CASSLEAPRDGYTF	TGTGCCAGCAGCTTAGAAGCCCCGAGGGATGGCTACACCTTC
.	12	TRBV10-3	.	TRBJ1-5	CAISQGNQPQHF	TGTGCCATCAGCCAGGGGAATCAGCCCCAGCATTTT
.	14	TRBV5-4	.	TRBJ1-2	CASSPMVGGTGYTF	TGTGCCAGCAGTCCAATGGTGGGGGGAACTGGCTACACCTTC
TRBD1	16	TRBV4-1	.	TRBJ1-4	CASSQVPGQPNEKLFF	TGCGCCAGCAGCCAAGTCCCGGGACAGCCTAATGAAAAACTGTTTTTT
TRBD1	15	TRBV10-2	.	TRBJ1-2	CASSESGGTGYGYTF	TGCGCCAGCAGTGAGTCAGGAGGGACAGGGTATGGCTACACCTTC
.	18	TRBV9	.	TRBJ1-4	CASSVDWGSAATNEKLFF	TGTGCCAGCAGCGTAGATTGGGGCAGCGCGGCAACTAATGAAAAACTGTTTTTT
.	15	TRBV18	.	TRBJ2-1	CASSPRSQGLDEQFF	TGTGCCAGCTCACCACGGTCGCAGGGGCTGGATGAGCAGTTCTTC
.	16	TRBV4-2	.	TRBJ1-2	CASSQALGGVDYGYTF	TGTGCCAGCAGCCAAGCCTTGGGGGGAGTGGACTATGGCTACACCTTC
TRBD2	17	TRBV5-5	.	TRBJ2-1	CASSSGTSGRALNEQFF	TGTGCCAGCAGCTCCGGGACTAGCGGGAGGGCCTTGAATGAGCAGTTCTTC
.	14	TRBV18	.	TRBJ2-3	CASSRGVGTDTQYF	TGTGCCAGCTCACGCGGGGTTGGCACAGATACGCAGTATTTT
.	13	TRBV6-5	.	TRBJ1-6	CASRGQGGSPLHF	TGTGCCAGCAGGGGGCAAGGTGGTTCACCCCTCCACTTT
.	14	TRBV2	.	TRBJ1-4	CASSARSGAEKLFF	TGTGCCAGCAGTGCAAGGTCAGGGGCCGAGAAACTGTTTTTT
TRBD1	16	TRBV28	.	TRBJ2-7	CASSRRQGARYYEQYF	TGTGCCAGCAGCCGTCGACAGGGGGCCCGCTACTACGAGCAGTACTTC
.	13	TRBV5-6	.	TRBJ1-2	CASSLVAVDGYTF	TGTGCCAGCAGCTTGGTTGCGGTAGACGGCTACACCTTC
.	13	TRBV7-9	.	TRBJ1-6	CASTSRDNSPLHF	TGTGCCAGCACCTCCAGGGATAATTCACCCCTCCACTTT
TRBD2	16	TRBV2	.	TRBJ2-2	CASGLAGGSNTGELFF	TGTGCCAGCGGACTAGCGGGGGGCTCTAACACCGGGGAGCTGTTTTTT
TRBD1	13	TRBV29-1	.	TRBJ2-5	CSVGDRVGETQYF	TGCAGCGTTGGGGACAGGGTCGGTGAGACCCAGTACTTC
.	16	TRBV5-5	.	TRBJ1-1	CASSLVVGGGNTEAFF	TGTGCCAGCAGCTTGGTAGTAGGGGGGGGGAACACTGAAGCTTTCTTT
TRBD2	17	TRBV11-3	.	TRBJ2-5	CASSPGLAGGSGETQYF	TGTGCCAGCAGCCCTGGACTAGCGGGGGGTTCGGGAGAGACCCAGTACTTC
.	14	TRBV19	.	TRBJ2-2	CASSIGANTGELFF	TGTGCCAGTAGTATTGGAGCGAACACCGGGGAGCTGTTTTTT
TRBD2	14	TRBV6-6	once	TRBJ2-3	CASSAGGLADTQYF	TGTGCCAGCAGTGCGGGAGGGCTGGCAGATACGCAGTATTTT
TRBD1	17	TRBV25-1	.	TRBJ2-6	CASSEGTGVSGANVLTF	TGTGCCAGCAGTGAAGGGACAGGGGTCTCTGGGGCCAACGTCCTGACTTTC
.	12	TRBV28	.	TRBJ1-6	CASEAEGSPLHF	TGTGCCAGCGAGGCGGAGGGTTCACCCCTCCACTTT
.	14	TRBV7-2	.	TRBJ1-3	CASSPTASGNTIYF	TGTGCCAGCAGCCCCACAGCCTCTGGAAACACCATATATTTT
.	14	TRBV7-7	.	TRBJ2-5	CASSWNRGGETQYF	TGTGCTAGCAGCTGGAACAGGGGGGGAGAGACCCAGTACTTC
.	16	TRBV4-1	once	TRBJ2-5	CASSQDGPGFQETQYF	TGCGCCAGCAGCCAAGACGGGCCAGGGTTCCAAGAGACCCAGTACTTC
.	12	TRBV5-1	.	TRBJ2-5	CASSLGRETQYF	TGCGCCAGCAGCTTGGGGAGGGAGACCCAGTACTTC
TRBD2	15	TRBV4-1	once	TRBJ2-1	CASSKTSGTLNEQFF	TGCGCCAGCAGCAAGACTAGCGGGACTCTTAATGAGCAGTTCTTC